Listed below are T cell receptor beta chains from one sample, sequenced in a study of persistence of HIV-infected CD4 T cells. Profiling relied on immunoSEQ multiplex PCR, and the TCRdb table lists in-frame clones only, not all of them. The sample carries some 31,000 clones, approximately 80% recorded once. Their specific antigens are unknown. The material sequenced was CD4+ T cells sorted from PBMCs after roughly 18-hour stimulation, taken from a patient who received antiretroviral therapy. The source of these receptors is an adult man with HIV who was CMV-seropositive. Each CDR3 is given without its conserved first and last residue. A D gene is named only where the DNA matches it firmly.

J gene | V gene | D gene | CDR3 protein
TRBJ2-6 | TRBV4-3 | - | ASSQDLGGGGANVLT
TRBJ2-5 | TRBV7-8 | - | ASSAQETQY
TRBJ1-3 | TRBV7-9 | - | ASSLSTIGRYSGNTIY
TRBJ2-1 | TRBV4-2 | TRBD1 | ASSQEQGPGKGSEQF
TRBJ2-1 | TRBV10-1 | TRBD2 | ASSDLLAGGFNEQF
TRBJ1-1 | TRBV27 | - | ASTLGLKAF
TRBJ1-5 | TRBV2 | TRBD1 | ASSRPGTASNQPQH
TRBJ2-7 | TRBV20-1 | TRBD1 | SASDSGTGGYEQY
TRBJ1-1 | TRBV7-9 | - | ASSSPKQGTGGMRTEAF
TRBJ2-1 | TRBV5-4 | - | ASSLGSRGPNEQF
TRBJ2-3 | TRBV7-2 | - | APPSPGTDTQY
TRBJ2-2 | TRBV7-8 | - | ASSLIRGHTGELF
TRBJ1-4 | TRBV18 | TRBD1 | ASSPSRTGGDNEKLF
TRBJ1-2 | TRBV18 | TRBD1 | ASSQDRGLQERYT
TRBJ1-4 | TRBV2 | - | ASKGGGEKLF
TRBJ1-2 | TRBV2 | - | ASSVTSYGYT
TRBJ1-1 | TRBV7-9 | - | ASSYGAWGTEAF
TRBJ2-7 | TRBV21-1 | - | ASSTRSSSWGTQY
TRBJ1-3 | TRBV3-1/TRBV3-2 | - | ASSQVWGAGNTIY
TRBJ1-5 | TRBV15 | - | ATSRPREPGQPQH
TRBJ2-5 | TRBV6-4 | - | ATSTQETQY
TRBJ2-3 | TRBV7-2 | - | ASSHADTQY
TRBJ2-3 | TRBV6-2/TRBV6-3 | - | ASSRTRAVLTLNLNLDTQY
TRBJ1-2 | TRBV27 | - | ASSFREGANYGYT
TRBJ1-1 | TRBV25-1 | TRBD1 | ASSWTGTKNAEAF
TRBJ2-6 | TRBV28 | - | ASSPAPSLSGANVLT
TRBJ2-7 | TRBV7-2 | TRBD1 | ASSPWDRANEQY
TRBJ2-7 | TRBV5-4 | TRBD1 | ASSAGQGAYTYEQY
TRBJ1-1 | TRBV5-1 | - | ASSLAGGETEAF
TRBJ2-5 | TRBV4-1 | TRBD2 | ASSPLGVAGGAETQY
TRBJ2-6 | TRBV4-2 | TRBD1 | ASSYQVGGAMSGANVLT